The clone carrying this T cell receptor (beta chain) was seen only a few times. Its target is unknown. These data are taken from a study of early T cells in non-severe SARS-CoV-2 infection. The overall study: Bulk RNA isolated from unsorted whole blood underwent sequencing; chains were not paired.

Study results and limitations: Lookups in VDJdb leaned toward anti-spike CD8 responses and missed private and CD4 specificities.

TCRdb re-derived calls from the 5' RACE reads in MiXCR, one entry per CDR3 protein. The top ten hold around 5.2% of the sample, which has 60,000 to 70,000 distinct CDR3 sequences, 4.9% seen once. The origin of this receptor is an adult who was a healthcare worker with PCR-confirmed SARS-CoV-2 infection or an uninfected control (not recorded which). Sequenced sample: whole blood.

CDR3 sequence (DNA): TGTGCCAGCGGACAGGGTTCAGATACGCAGTATTTT. Translation: CASGQGSDTQYF. The rearrangement links TRBV19 to TRBJ2-3, with 8 bases matching TRBD1. In germline, CDR1 is LNHDA, CDR2 SQIVND (reference sequence). This CDR3 has 12 residues. V was clipped by 9 bases and J by 4 bases; unmatched bases: 3.